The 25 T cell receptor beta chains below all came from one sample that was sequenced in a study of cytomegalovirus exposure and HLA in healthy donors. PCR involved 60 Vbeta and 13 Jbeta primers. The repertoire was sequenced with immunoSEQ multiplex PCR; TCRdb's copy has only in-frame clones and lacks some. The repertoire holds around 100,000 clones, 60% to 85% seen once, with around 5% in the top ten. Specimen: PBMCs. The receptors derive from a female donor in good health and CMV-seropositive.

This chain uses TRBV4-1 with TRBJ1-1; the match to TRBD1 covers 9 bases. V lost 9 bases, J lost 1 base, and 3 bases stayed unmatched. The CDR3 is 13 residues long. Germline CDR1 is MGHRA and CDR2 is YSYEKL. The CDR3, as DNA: TGCGCCAGTACAGGGGGCCCGAACACTGAAGCTTTCTTT. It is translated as CASTGGPNTEAFF.

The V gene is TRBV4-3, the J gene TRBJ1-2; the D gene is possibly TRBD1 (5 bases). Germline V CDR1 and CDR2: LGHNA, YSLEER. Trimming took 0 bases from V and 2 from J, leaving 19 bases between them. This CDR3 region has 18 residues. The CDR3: CASSQDPIYDSVNYGYTF. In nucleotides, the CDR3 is TGCGCCAGCAGCCAAGACCCCATTTACGACAGCGTCAACTATGGCTACACCTTC.

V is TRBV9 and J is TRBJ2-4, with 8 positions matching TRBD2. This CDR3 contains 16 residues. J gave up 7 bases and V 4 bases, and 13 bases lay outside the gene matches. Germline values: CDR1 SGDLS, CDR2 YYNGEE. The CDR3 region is CASSPTQAGVGNIQYF. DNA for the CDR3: TGTGCCAGCAGCCCCACCCAAGCGGGAGTGGGGAACATTCAGTACTTC.

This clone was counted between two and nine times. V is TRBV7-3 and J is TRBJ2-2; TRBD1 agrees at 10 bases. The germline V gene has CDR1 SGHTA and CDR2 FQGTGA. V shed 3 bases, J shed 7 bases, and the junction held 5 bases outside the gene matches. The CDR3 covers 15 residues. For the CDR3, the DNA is TGTGCCAGCAGCTTGAGACAGGGGGCTGTCGGGGAGCTGTTTTTT. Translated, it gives CASSLRQGAVGELFF.

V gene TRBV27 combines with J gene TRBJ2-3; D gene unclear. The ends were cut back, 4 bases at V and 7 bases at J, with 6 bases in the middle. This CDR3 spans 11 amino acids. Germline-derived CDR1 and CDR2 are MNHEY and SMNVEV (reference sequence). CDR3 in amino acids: CASSSYNTQYF. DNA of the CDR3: TGTGCCAGCAGTTCCTATAATACGCAGTATTTT.

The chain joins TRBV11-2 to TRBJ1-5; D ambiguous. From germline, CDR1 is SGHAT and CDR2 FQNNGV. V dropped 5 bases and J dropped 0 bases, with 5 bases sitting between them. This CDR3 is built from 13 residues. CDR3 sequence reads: CASSPNSNQPQHF. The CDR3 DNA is TGTGCCAGCAGCCCCAATAGCAATCAGCCCCAGCATTTT.

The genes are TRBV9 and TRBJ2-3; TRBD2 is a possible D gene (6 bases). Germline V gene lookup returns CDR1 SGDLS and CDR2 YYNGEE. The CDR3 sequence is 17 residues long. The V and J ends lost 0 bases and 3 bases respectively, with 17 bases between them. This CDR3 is CASSVGTSAGWTDTQYF. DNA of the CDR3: TGTGCCAGCAGCGTAGGGACCTCGGCGGGATGGACAGATACGCAGTATTTT.

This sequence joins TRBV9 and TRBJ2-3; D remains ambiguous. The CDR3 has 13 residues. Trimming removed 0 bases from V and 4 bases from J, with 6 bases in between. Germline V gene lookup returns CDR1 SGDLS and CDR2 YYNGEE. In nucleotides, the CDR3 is TGTGCCAGCAGCGTAGTTCCCGCAGATACGCAGTATTTT. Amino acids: CASSVVPADTQYF.

CDR3 loop: CASSAPGYTEQYF. CDR3 DNA sequence: TGTGCCAGCAGTGCCCCGGGATACACCGAGCAGTACTTC. The chain employs TRBV28 and TRBJ2-7, with TRBD2 as a possible D gene (5 bases). V lost 5 bases and J lost 6, with 14 bases in between. This CDR3 spans 13 amino acids. CDR1 is MDHEN, CDR2 SYDVKM, per germline.

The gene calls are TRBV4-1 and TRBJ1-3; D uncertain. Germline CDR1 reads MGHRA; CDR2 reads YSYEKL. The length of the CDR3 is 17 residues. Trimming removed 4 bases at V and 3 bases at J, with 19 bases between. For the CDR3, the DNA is TGCGCCAGCAGCCCCACCTTACCGGGATTAGGTGGAAACACCATATATTTT. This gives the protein CASSPTLPGLGGNTIYF.

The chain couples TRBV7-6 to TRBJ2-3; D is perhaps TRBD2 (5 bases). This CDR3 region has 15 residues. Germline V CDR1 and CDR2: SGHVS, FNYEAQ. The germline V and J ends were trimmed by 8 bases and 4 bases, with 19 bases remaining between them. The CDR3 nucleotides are TGTGCCAGCGCCCGTTTAGTCCTTAGCGCAGATACGCAGTATTTT. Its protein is CASARLVLSADTQYF. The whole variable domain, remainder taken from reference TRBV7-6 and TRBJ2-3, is GAGVSQSPRYKVTKRGQDVALRCDPISGHVSLYWYRQALGQGPEFLTYFNYEAQQDKSGLPNDRFSAERPEGSISTLTIQRTEQRDSAMYRCASARLVLSADTQYFGPGTRLTVL.

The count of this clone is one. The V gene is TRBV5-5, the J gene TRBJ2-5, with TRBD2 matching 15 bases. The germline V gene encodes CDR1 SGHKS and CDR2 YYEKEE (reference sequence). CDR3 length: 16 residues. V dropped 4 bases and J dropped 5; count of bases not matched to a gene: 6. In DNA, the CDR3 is TGTGCCAGCAGCCCGGGACTAGCGGGGGGAGGGGAGACCCAGTACTTC. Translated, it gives CASSPGLAGGGETQYF.

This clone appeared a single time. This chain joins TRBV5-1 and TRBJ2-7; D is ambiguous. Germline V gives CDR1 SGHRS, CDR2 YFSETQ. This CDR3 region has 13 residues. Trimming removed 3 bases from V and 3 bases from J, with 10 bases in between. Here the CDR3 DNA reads TGCGCCAGCAGCTCTCAGACAAACTACGAGCAGTACTTC. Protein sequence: CASSSQTNYEQYF.

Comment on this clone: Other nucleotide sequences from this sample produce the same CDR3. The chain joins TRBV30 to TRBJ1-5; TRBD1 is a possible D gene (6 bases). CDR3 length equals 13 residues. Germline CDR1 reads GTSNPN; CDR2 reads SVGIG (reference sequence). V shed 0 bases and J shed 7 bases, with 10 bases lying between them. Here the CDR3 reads CAWSVQGGQPQHF. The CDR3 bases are TGTGCCTGGAGTGTACAGGGTGGCCAGCCCCAGCATTTT.

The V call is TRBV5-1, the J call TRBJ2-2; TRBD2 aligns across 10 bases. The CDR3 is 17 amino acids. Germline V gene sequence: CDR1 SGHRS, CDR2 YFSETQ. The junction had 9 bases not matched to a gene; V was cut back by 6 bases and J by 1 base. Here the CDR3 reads CASKLAGAEGNTGELFF. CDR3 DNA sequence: TGCGCCAGCAAGCTAGCGGGAGCTGAAGGGAACACCGGGGAGCTGTTTTTT.

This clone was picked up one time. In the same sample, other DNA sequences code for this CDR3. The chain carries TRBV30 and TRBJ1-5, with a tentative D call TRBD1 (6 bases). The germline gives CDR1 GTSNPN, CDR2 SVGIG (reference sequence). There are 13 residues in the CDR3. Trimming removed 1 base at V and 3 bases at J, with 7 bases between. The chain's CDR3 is CAWSGGPNQPQHF. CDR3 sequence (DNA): TGTGCCTGGAGTGGGGGGCCCAATCAGCCCCAGCATTTT.

CDR3 bases: TGTGCCAGTAGTATGTCAGGGGCCAGGACACTAAGCAATCAGCCCCAGCATTTT. Translating it yields CASSMSGARTLSNQPQHF. The V and J genes are TRBV19 and TRBJ1-5, with a weak D call TRBD1 (6 bases). Trimming cost V 3 bases and J 1 base, with 19 bases left between them. CDR1 LNHDA and CDR2 SQIVND come from the germline V gene (reference sequence). The CDR3 runs to 18 residues.

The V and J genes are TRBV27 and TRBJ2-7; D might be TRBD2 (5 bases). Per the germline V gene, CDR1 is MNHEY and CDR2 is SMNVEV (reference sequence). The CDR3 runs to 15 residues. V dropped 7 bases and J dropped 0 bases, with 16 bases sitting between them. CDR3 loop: CASKPLRGSSYEQYF. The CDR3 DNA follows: TGTGCCAGCAAACCCCTGAGAGGGAGCTCCTACGAGCAGTACTTC.

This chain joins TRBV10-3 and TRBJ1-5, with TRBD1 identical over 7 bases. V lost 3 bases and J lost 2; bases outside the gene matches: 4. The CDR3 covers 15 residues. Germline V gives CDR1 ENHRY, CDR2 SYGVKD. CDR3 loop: CAISDLGQGNQPQHF. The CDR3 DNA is TGTGCCATCAGTGACCTAGGACAGGGCAATCAGCCCCAGCATTTT.

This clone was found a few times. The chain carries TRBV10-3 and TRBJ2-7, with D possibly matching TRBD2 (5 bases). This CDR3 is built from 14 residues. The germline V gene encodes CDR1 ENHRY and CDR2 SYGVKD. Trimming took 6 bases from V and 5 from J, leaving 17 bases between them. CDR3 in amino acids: CAISPKLGAHEQYF. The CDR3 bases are TGTGCCATCAGCCCTAAACTAGGCGCACACGAGCAGTACTTC.

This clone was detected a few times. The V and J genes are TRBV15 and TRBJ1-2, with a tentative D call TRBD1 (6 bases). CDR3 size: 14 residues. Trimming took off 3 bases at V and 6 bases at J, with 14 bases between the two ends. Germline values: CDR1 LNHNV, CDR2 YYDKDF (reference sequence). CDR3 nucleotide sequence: TGTGCCACCAGCAGTCAGGGGTGGGGCGATGGCTACACCTTC. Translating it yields CATSSQGWGDGYTF. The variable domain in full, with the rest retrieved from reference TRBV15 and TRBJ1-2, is DAMVIQNPRYQVTQFGKPVTLSCSQTLNHNVMYWYQQKSSQAPKLLFHYYDKDFNNEADTPDNFQSRRPNTSFCFLDIRSPGLGDTAMYLCATSSQGWGDGYTFGSGTRLTVV.

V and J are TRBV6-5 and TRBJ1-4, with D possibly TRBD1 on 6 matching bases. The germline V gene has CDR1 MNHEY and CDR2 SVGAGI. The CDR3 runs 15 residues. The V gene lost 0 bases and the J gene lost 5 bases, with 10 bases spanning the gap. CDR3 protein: CASSYSAGANEKLFF. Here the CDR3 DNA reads TGTGCCAGCAGTTACTCCGCGGGGGCCAATGAAAAACTGTTTTTT.

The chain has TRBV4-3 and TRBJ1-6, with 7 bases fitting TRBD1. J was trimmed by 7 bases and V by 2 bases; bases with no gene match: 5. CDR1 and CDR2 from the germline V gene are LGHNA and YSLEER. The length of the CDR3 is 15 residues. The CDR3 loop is CASSQPDRSNSPLHF. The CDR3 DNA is TGCGCCAGCAGCCAACCGGACAGGTCGAATTCACCCCTCCACTTT.

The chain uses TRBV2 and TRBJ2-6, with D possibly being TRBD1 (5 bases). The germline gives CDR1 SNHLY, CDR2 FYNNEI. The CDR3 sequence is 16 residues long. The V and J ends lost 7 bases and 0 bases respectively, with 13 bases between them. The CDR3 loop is CASTRAPTSGANVLTF. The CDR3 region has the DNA TGTGCCAGCACCAGGGCACCGACCTCTGGGGCCAACGTCCTGACTTTC. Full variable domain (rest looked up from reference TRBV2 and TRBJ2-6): EPEVTQTPSHQVTQMGQEVILRCVPISNHLYFYWYRQILGQKVEFLVSFYNNEISEKSEIFDDQFSVERPDGSNFTLKIRSTKLEDSAMYFCASTRAPTSGANVLTFGAGSRLTVL.

The CDR3 DNA follows: TGTGCCAGCAGCTTAGTCGGAGGGGTCCTCTCTGGAAACACCATATATTTT. Its translation is CASSLVGGVLSGNTIYF. The chain recombines TRBV7-2 with TRBJ1-3; D possibly corresponds to TRBD1 (5 bases). Trimming left V 1 base short and J 0 bases short, with 13 bases between. The CDR3 is made up of 17 amino acids. From germline, CDR1 is SGHTA and CDR2 FQGNSA.